This TCR beta chain was captured in a study of cytomegalovirus exposure and HLA in healthy donors. General study results and limits: Researchers reportedly found TCR beta sequences accurately predicted most subjects' HLA-A and HLA-B alleles. TCR beta V- and J-gene trimming was later associated with a missense DCLRE1C variant.

V lost 2 bases and J 6 bases, leaving 8 bases between the germline ends. This CDR3 spans 13 amino acids. CDR1 and CDR2 (germline): SGHTA, FQGTGA. Vbeta (60) and Jbeta (13) primers were used in the PCR. The table came from immunoSEQ multiplex PCR; TCRdb's copy has only in-frame clones and leaves some out. This sample has approximately 180,000 clones, with approximately 72% found just once. This clone was counted a single time. The antigen is not known. The chain is built from TRBV7-3 and TRBJ2-1; the D is unclear. This receptor was taken from a human donor in good health. The sequenced sample consisted of PBMCs. The CDR3 DNA reads as TGTGCCAGCAGCTTAGCTGCCGGCAATGAGCAGTTCTTC. It is translated as CASSLAAGNEQFF.